Below, one T cell receptor (beta chain) is given with its context. This sample stems from a study of blood T cell repertoires in COVID-19. At the level of the study: Collection of acute and convalescent COVID-19 samples took place in the United States, Italy and Spain. Sources were T cells, B-cell-depleted T cells, or PBMCs; the material itself was cDNA or gDNA.

The germline CDR1 and CDR2 sequences are LNHNV and YYDKDF (reference sequence). The CDR3 is 15 amino acids. V was cut by 1 base and J by 4 bases, with 11 bases left in between. Original processing methods: Reference gene primer amplification in the assay estimated nucleated cell counts. Repertoires were generated with immunoSEQ multiplex PCR, while TCRdb's copy carries only in-frame clones and drops some. The V and J calls and clone size were taken over from that table, and D and trimming were inferred from the DNA. The repertoire includes about 250,000 clones, roughly 77% of them detected once, and about 3.5% sits in the top ten.

The receptor was isolated from a woman aged 80 or over with acute or convalescent COVID-19. The chain carries TRBV15 and TRBJ1-3; D might be TRBD1 (5 bases). Sequencing used peripheral blood. CDR3 sequence (DNA): TGTGCCACCAGCAGAGTTAAGGGGTTGGGAAACACCATATATTTT. Its protein product is CATSRVKGLGNTIYF.